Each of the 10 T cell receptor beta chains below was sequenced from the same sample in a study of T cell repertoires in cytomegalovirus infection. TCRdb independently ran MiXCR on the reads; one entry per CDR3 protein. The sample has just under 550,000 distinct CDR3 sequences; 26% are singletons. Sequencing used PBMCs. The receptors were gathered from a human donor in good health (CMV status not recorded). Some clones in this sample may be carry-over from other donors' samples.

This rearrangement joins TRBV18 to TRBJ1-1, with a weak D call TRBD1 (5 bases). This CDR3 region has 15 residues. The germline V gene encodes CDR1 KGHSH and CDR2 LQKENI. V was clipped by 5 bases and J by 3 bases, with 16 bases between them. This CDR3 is CASSRESPGDTEAFF. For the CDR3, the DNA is TGTGCCAGCTCAAGGGAGTCCCCGGGGGACACTGAAGCTTTCTTT.

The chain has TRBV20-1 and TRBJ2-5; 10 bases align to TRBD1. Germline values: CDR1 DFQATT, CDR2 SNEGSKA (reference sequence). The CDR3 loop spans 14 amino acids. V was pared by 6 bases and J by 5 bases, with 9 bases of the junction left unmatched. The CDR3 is CSAERGTGDETQYF. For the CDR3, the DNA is TGCAGTGCGGAAAGGGGGACAGGGGATGAGACCCAGTACTTC.

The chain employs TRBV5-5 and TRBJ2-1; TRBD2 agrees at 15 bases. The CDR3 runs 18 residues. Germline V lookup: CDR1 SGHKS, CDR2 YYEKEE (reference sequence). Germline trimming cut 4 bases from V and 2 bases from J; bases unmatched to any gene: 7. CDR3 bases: TGTGCCAGCAGCAGGACTAGCGGGAGGGCCACAGCCTACAATGAGCAGTTCTTC. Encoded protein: CASSRTSGRATAYNEQFF.

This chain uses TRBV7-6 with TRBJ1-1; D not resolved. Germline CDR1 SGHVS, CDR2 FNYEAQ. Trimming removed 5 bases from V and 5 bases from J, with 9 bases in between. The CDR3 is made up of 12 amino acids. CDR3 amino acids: CASSPDWTEAFF. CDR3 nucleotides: TGTGCCAGCAGCCCTGATTGGACTGAAGCTTTCTTT.

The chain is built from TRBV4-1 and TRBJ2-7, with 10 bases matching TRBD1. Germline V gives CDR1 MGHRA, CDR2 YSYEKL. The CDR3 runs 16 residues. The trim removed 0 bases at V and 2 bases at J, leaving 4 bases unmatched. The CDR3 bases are TGCGCCAGCAGCCAAGAAGAAGGGACAGGGGCCTACGAGCAGTACTTC. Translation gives CASSQEEGTGAYEQYF.

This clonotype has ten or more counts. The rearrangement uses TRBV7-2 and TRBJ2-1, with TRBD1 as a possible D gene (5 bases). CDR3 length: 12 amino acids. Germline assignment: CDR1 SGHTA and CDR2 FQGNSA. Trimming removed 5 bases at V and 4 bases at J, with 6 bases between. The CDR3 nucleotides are TGTGCCAGCAGCACAGGTTACAATGAGCAGTTCTTC. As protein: CASSTGYNEQFF.

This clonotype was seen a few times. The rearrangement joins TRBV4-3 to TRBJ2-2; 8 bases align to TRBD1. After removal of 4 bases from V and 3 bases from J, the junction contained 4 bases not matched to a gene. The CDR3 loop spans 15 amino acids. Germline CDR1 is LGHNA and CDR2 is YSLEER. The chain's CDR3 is CASSPSDRDTGELFF. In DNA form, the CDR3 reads TGCGCCAGCAGCCCGTCGGACAGGGACACCGGGGAGCTGTTTTTT.

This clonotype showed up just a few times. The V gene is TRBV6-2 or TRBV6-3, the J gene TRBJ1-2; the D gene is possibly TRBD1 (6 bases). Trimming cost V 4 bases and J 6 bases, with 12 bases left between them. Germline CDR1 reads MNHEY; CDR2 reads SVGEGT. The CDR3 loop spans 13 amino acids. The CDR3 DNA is TGTGCCAGCAGTTCGGACAGACAAGATGGCTACACCTTC. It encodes CASSSDRQDGYTF.

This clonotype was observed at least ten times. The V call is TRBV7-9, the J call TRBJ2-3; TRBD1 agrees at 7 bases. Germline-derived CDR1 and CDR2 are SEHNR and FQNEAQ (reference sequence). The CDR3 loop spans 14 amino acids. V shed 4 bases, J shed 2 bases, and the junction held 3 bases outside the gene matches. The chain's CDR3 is CASSSTGSTDTQYF. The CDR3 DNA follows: TGTGCCAGCAGCTCGACAGGGTCCACAGATACGCAGTATTTT.

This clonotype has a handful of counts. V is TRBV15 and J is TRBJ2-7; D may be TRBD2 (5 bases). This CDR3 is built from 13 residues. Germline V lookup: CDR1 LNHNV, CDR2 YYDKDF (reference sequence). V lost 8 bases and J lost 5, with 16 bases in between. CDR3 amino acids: CATSRGVTNEQYV. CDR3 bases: TGTGCCACCTCCCGAGGAGTGACTAACGAGCAGTACGTC.